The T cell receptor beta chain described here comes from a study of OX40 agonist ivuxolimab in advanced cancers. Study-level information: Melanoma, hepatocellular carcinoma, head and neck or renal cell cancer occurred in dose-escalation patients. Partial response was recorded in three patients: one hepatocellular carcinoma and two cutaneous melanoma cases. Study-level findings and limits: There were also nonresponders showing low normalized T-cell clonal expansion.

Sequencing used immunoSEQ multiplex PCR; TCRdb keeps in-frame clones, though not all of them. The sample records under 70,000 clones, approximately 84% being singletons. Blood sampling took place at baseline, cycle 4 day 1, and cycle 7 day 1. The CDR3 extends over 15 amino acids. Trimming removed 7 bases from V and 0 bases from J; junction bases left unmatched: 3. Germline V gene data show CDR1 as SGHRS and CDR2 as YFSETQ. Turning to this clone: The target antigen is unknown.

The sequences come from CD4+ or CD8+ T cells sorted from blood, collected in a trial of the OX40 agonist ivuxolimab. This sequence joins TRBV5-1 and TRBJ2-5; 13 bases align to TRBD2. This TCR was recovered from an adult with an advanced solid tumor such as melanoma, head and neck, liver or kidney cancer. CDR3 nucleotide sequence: TGCGCCAGCGGACTAGCGGGGGCGTACCAAGAGACCCAGTACTTC. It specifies CASGLAGAYQETQYF.